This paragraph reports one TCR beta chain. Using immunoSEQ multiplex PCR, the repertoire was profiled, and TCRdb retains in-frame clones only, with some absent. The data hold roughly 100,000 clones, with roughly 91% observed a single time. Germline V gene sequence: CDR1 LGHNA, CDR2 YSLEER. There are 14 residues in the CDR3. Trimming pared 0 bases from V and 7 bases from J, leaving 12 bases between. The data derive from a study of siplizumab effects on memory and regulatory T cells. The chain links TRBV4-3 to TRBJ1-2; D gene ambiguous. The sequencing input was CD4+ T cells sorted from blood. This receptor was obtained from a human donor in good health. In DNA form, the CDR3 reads TGCGCCAGCAGCCAAGAAATTGGGGTTCGTGGCTACACCTTC. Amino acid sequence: CASSQEIGVRGYTF.